Sequencing of this TCR beta chain was carried out in a study of regulatory T cells in long-lasting Graves disease. Time point meaning: persistent/refractory GD, antithyroid drugs over 5 years with positive TRAb. The TCR library was made from RNA that had been extracted from PBMCs in TRIzol. In building TCR beta libraries, iRepertoire HTBI primers were used together with Arm-PCR of CDR3 regions. TCRdb itself ran the multiplex PCR reads through MiXCR, one entry per CDR3 protein. The sample shows 400,000 to 500,000 distinct CDR3 sequences, about 20% of them seen only once. The J segment lost 6 bases and the V segment lost 4 bases, leaving 11 bases of the junction unmatched. Germline V gene lookup returns CDR1 MNHNS and CDR2 SASEGT. CDR3 size: 16 residues. This clonotype was recorded at least ten times.

The source of this sequence is a female donor with Graves disease. The genes are TRBV6-1 and TRBJ2-2; 7 bases align to TRBD1. Sequencing used peripheral blood mononuclear cells (PBMCs), obtained when the disease was refractory, from a patient treated with antithyroid drugs. The CDR3 DNA is TGTGCCAGCAGTGCCCCCAAGACAGGGTCGTCCGGGGAGCTGTTTTTT. It specifies CASSAPKTGSSGELFF.